This T cell receptor (beta chain) stems from a study of blood T cell repertoires in COVID-19. The assay was immunoSEQ multiplex PCR, and TCRdb's table has in-frame clones only and misses some. The sample has around 92,000 clones, around 67% seen once. V lost 3 bases and J 4 bases, leaving 15 bases between the germline ends. Germline CDR1 is SGHDN and CDR2 is FVKESK. The CDR3 loop spans 15 amino acids. The chain recombines TRBV14 with TRBJ1-1; tentative D call: TRBD1 (6 bases). This receptor was taken from a man aged 70 or older with COVID-19, enrolled during active disease. Material for sequencing was peripheral blood. Here the CDR3 DNA reads TGTGCCAGCAGCCACATCGGGGGGCCGGGCACTGAAGCTTTCTTT. It translates to CASSHIGGPGTEAFF.